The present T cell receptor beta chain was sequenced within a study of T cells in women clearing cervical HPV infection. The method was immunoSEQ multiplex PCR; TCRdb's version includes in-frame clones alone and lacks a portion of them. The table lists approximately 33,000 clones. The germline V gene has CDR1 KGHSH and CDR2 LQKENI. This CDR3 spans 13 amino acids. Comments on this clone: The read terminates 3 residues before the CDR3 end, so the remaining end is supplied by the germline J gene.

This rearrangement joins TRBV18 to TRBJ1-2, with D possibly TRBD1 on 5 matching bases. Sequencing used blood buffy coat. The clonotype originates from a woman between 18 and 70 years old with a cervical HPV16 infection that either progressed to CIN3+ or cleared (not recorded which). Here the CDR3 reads CASSPRGSYDYTF. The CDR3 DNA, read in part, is TGTGCCAGCTCACCACGGGGCTCCTACGAC.